Listed below are T cell receptor beta chains from one sample, sequenced in a study of neurological immune-mediated disorders. TCRdb passed the 5' RACE reads through MiXCR, listing each CDR3 protein once. Here the sample spans under 85,000 distinct CDR3 sequences, less than 15% being singletons. Sequences were obtained from PBMCs. These receptors all come from a woman aged 45-65 years in good health. Both conserved end residues are part of each CDR3. Each record gives: J gene, V gene, CDR3 protein.

>TRBJ2-5|TRBV10-3
CAISEDRKLRETQYF
>TRBJ1-5|TRBV5-1
CASRDGDSRDSNQPQHF
>TRBJ1-2|TRBV5-1
CASSTGTVGYTF
>TRBJ1-6|TRBV5-1
CASSPAGGQGDSPLHF
>TRBJ1-1|TRBV5-1
CASSYGQNTEAFF
>TRBJ2-1|TRBV10-3
CAISEVGNEQFF
>TRBJ2-1|TRBV2
CASSEAGQGVYNEQFF
>TRBJ2-3|TRBV3-1
CASKRTVKASTDTQYF
>TRBJ1-5|TRBV2
CASSLDGLDQPQHF
>TRBJ2-2|TRBV5-1
CASSKMVGVPGELFF
>TRBJ2-1|TRBV18
CASSPSLGSGYNEQFF
>TRBJ2-2|TRBV5-1
CASSLALAVNTGELFF
>TRBJ2-7|TRBV11-2
CASSLLIRVTEQYF
>TRBJ1-2|TRBV27
CASSFRDKRGYTF
>TRBJ2-5|TRBV7-7
CASSSTILETQYF
>TRBJ2-2|TRBV28
CASSLNSGGIGELFF